Sequencing of this TCR beta chain was carried out in a study of follicular helper T cells after annual influenza vaccination. For this clone: Its cognate antigen is unknown. Other nucleotide sequences in the sample specify the same CDR3.

With V trimmed by 2 bases and J by 4 bases, 12 bases remained unmatched. The CDR3 extends over 18 amino acids. CDR1 is SGHRS and CDR2 is YFSETQ in the germline V gene. Measured with immunoSEQ multiplex PCR; TCRdb has only the in-frame clones, and not every one. The sample has about 11,000 clones, 70% to 85% seen once. Time point noted: 2014-2015 season, pre-vaccination. Donors with HIV/AIDS, active malignancy, immunomodulators or active illness were excluded. Study-level findings and limits: Only about 8.5-21% of analyzed cells yielded productive TCRB sequences.

The rearrangement uses TRBV5-1 and TRBJ2-2; TRBD2 aligns across 9 bases. The source of this sequence is an adult who received the influenza vaccine. Sequencing used CXCR5- memory CD4+ T cells sorted from blood, obtained on the day of influenza vaccination. The CDR3 nucleotides are TGCGCCAGCAGCTTTTTACCCGCGGGAGGGGGGAGCACCGGGGAGCTGTTTTTT. It yields the protein CASSFLPAGGGSTGELFF.